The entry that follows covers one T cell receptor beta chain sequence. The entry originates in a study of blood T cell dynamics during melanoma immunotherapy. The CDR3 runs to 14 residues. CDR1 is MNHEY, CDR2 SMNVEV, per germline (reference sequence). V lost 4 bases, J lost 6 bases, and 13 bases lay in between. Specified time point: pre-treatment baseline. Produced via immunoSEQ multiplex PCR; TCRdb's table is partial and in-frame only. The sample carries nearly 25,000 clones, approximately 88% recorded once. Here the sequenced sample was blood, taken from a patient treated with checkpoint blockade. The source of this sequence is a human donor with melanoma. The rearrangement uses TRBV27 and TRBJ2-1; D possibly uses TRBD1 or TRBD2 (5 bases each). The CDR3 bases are TGTGCCAGCAGTTCGGGACCAACGGCCAATGAGCAGTTCTTC. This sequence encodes CASSSGPTANEQFF.